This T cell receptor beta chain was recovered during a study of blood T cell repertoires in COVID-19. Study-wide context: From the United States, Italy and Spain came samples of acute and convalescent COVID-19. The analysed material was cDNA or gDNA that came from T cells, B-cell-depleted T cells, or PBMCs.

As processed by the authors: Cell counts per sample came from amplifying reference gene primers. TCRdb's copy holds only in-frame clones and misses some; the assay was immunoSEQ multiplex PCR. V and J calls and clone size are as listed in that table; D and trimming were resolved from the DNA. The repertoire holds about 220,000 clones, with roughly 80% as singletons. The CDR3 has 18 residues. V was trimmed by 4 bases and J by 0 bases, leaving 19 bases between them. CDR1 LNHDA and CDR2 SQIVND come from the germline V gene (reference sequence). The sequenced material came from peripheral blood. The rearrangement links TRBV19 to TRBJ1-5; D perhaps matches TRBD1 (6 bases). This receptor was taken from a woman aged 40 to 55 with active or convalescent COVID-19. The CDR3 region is CASSTSTAQGHSNQPQHF. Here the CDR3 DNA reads TGTGCCAGTAGTACCTCGACAGCGCAGGGACATAGCAATCAGCCCCAGCATTTT.